Presented here are 10 T cell receptor beta chains from one specimen sequenced in a study of regulatory T cells in long-lasting Graves disease. Assembly of TCR beta libraries relied on iRepertoire HTBI primers together with Arm-PCR of CDR3 regions. TCRdb reprocessed the multiplex PCR reads via MiXCR and lists one record per CDR3 protein. The data contain 360,000 or so distinct CDR3 sequences, roughly 24% of them seen just once; the ten biggest clones take up 25% to 30%. Specified time point: persistent/refractory GD, antithyroid drugs over 5 years with positive TRAb. Extracted PBMC RNA gave rise to the TCR library. The source material was peripheral blood mononuclear cells (PBMCs), sampled when the disease was refractory, from a patient treated with antithyroid drugs. The source is a woman in her forties with Graves disease.

This clonotype has a count of ten or more. V and J are TRBV11-2 and TRBJ1-6; 7 positions agree with TRBD1. Germline assignment: CDR1 SGHAT and CDR2 FQNNGV. The CDR3 consists of 16 residues. The trim removed 4 bases at V and 6 bases at J, leaving 9 bases unmatched. The CDR3 DNA sequence: TGTGCCAGCAGCTCCACCGGGACAGTTGTTAATTCACCCCTCCACTTT. The encoded protein is CASSSTGTVVNSPLHF. Looking up the rest from reference TRBV11-2 and TRBJ1-6 gives the full variable domain: EAGVAQSPRYKIIEKRQSVAFWCNPISGHATLYWYQQILGQGPKLLIQFQNNGVVDDSQLPKDRFSAERLKGVDSTLKIQPAKLEDSAVYLCASSSTGTVVNSPLHFGNGTRLTVT.

J is TRBJ1-3 and V is TRBV20-1; 8 bases are shared with TRBD1. CDR1 is DFQATT and CDR2 is SNEGSKA in the germline V gene (reference sequence). V was clipped by 3 bases and J by 0 bases; unmatched bases: 10. The CDR3 contains 17 residues. This chain's CDR3 is CSASPLGQAYSGNTIYF. The CDR3, as DNA: TGCAGTGCTAGTCCTTTGGGACAGGCTTACTCTGGAAACACCATATATTTT.

This clonotype was observed a few times. This chain links TRBV7-9 with TRBJ2-1, with 10 bases that match TRBD2. Germline-derived CDR1 and CDR2 are SEHNR and FQNEAQ (reference sequence). The V and J ends lost 1 base and 5 bases, in that order; junction bases with no gene match: 2. CDR3 length: 15 residues. CDR3 sequence: CASSLELAGNNEQFF. CDR3 in DNA: TGTGCCAGCAGCTTAGAACTAGCGGGAAACAATGAGCAGTTCTTC.

The chain links TRBV28 to TRBJ1-3; possible D gene TRBD1, 6 bases. This CDR3 contains 14 residues. V lost 6 bases, J lost 3 bases, and 12 bases lay in between. CDR1 and CDR2 from the germline V gene are MDHEN and SYDVKM. In nucleotides, the CDR3 is TGTGCCAGCAGCCCCGACAGGAGTGGAAACACCATATATTTT. It specifies CASSPDRSGNTIYF.

CDR3 coding DNA: TGCAGTGCCTCTAGGGGCCCGCAAGAGACCCAGTACTTC. Translation gives CSASRGPQETQYF. The V gene is TRBV20-1, the J gene TRBJ2-5; a weak D match, TRBD1 (5 bases). Germline CDR1 is DFQATT and CDR2 is SNEGSKA (reference sequence). This CDR3 has 13 residues. V gave up 6 bases and J gave up 2 bases, with 13 bases separating them.

This clonotype was detected many times. This chain connects TRBV5-5 to TRBJ1-2; TRBD1 matches 9 bases. The V segment lost 3 bases and the J segment 2 bases; nucleotides outside the gene matches: 11. The CDR3 runs 17 residues. The germline V gene encodes CDR1 SGHKS and CDR2 YYEKEE (reference sequence). CDR3 in amino acids: CASSSQGTGSINYGYTF. In DNA, the CDR3 is TGTGCCAGCAGCTCCCAAGGGACAGGGAGCATAAACTATGGCTACACCTTC.

This clonotype was counted ten times or more. This chain links TRBV28 with TRBJ2-7; 7 bases map to TRBD1. Germline CDR1 reads MDHEN; CDR2 reads SYDVKM. Unmatched junction bases numbered 7, after V lost 5 bases and J lost 3 bases. CDR3 size: 14 residues. The CDR3 DNA is TGTGCCAGCAGTACTCAGACAGGGCTCTACGAGCAGTACTTC. Protein sequence: CASSTQTGLYEQYF.

V and J are TRBV7-9 and TRBJ2-3, with D maybe TRBD1 (6 bases). Looked up from germline, CDR1 is SEHNR and CDR2 is FQNEAQ (reference sequence). The CDR3 runs to 16 residues. Trimming left V 4 bases short and J 2 bases short, with 16 bases between. This CDR3 reads CASSSDSSRNTDTQYF. In DNA form, the CDR3 reads TGTGCCAGCAGCTCGGACAGTAGCAGGAACACAGATACGCAGTATTTT.

V and J are TRBV18 and TRBJ1-5; weak D call: TRBD1 (5 bases). The CDR3 consists of 14 residues. V shed 6 bases and J shed 4 bases, with 13 bases lying between them. Per the germline V gene, CDR1 is KGHSH and CDR2 is LQKENI. The chain's CDR3 is CASSPGLQNQPQHF. In DNA, the CDR3 is TGTGCCAGCTCGCCGGGACTTCAAAATCAGCCCCAGCATTTT.

This clonotype was detected only a few times. This chain uses TRBV28 with TRBJ2-3, with 10 nucleotides matching TRBD1. The V gene end was trimmed by 6 bases and the J gene end by 0 bases; junction bases not matched to a gene: 9. This CDR3 has 17 amino acids. CDR1 MDHEN and CDR2 SYDVKM come from the germline V gene. DNA of the CDR3: TGTGCCAGCAGCCACCGACAGGGGGCGTTGAGCACAGATACGCAGTATTTT. This gives the protein CASSHRQGALSTDTQYF.